This T cell receptor beta chain was recorded in a study of blood T cells in healthy people across ages. Findings of the study overall: The study could not conclusively compare naive and antigen-experienced cells, given its unsorted PBMCs.

The V gene's germline CDR1 is SGHAT and CDR2 FQNNGV. Trimming cost V 4 bases and J 9 bases, with 16 bases left between them. CDR3 length: 14 residues. A second roughly 7 to 11 cycle PCR used barcoded and J-beta primers. A template-switch adaptor containing 12 random nucleotides labeled each cDNA molecule. TCRdb independently ran MiXCR on the 5' RACE reads; one entry per CDR3 protein. The top ten hold about 32% of the sample, which has 700,000 or so distinct CDR3 sequences, around 38% seen once. Concerning this clonotype itself: The antigen is not known.

Peripheral blood samples of 9 to 10 milliliters were drawn from each donor. The chain links TRBV11-2 to TRBJ2-4, with D possibly being TRBD2 (5 bases). The sequencing input was blood. The TCR sequence derives from a man older than 75 in good health. The CDR3 sequence is CASSYSKGVVIQYF. CDR3 sequence (DNA): TGTGCCAGCAGCTACTCAAAGGGAGTCGTCATTCAGTACTTC.